Reported below is one T cell receptor (beta chain). The CDR3 loop spans 15 amino acids. The V gene's germline CDR1 is LNHDA and CDR2 SQIVND (reference sequence). The junction had 6 bases not matched to a gene; V was cut back by 5 bases and J by 6 bases. The data are from a study of T cell responses to AZD1222 COVID-19 vaccine. Assay: immunoSEQ multiplex PCR; the TCRdb copy retains only in-frame clones and omits some. The sample has more than 150,000 clones; 92% are singletons. The sequence was obtained from an adult who received the AZD1222 COVID-19 vaccine. Sequencing used peripheral blood, obtained 28 days after the second AZD1222 dose. The V gene is TRBV19, the J gene TRBJ2-2, with 10 bases matching TRBD1. This CDR3 reads CASSPRTGGPGELFF. Here the CDR3 DNA reads TGTGCCAGTAGTCCCCGGACAGGGGGTCCCGGGGAGCTGTTTTTT.